The source of this T cell receptor (beta chain) is a study of glioma-infiltrating T cells. Study results and caveats: Tissue and blood shared very few CDR3 sequences.

Using RNA template, CDR3s of TCR alpha and beta were amplified with iRepertoire arm-PCR. TCRdb fed the multiplex PCR reads into MiXCR, producing one record per CDR3 protein. There are 400,000 or so distinct CDR3 sequences in the sample; about two fifths occur only once, and around 13% lies in the top ten. The CDR3 is 14 residues long. Trimming pared 2 bases from V and 7 bases from J, leaving 12 bases between. Germline-derived CDR1 and CDR2 are MGHRA and YSYEKL. This clonotype was seen a handful of times. The antigen is not known. The receptor was derived from a human donor with low-grade glioma or glioblastoma, undergoing nonglioma brain surgery, or in good health (not recorded which). The sequenced sample was glioma tissue, nonneoplastic brain tissue, or PBMCs (not recorded which). The rearrangement uses TRBV4-1 and TRBJ2-1, with D unresolved. CDR3 DNA sequence: TGCGCCAGCAGCCAACAGGACCTGTGGAATGAGCAGTTCTTC. It translates to CASSQQDLWNEQFF.